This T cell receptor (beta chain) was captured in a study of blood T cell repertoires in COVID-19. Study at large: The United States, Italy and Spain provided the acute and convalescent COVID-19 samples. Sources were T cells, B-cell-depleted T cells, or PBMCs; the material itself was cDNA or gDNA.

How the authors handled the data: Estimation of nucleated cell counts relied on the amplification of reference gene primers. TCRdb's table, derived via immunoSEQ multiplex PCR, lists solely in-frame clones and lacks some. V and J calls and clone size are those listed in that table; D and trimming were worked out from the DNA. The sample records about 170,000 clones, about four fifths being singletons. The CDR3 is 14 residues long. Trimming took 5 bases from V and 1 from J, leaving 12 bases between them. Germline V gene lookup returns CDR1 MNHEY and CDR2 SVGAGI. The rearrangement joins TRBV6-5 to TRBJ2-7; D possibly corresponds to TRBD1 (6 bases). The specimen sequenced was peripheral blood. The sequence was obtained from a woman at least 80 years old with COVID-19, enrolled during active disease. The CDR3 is CASSLQGISYEQYF. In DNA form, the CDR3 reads TGTGCCAGCAGTCTACAGGGAATTTCCTACGAGCAGTACTTC.